Below, 21 T cell receptor beta chains from the same sample are listed, as sequenced in a study of cytomegalovirus exposure and HLA in healthy donors. Researchers ran the PCR with 60 Vbeta and 13 Jbeta primers. Assay used: immunoSEQ multiplex PCR; TCRdb lists only in-frame clones, some missing. This sample has 90,000 to 140,000 clones, with 13% to 15% found just once. Sequenced: PBMCs. The receptor source for this set is a female donor in good health and CMV-seronegative.

The V and J genes are TRBV10-2 and TRBJ2-6; TRBD1 might be the D (6 bases). CDR1 WSHSY and CDR2 SAAADI come from the germline V gene. Trimming took 6 bases from V and 0 from J, leaving 12 bases between them. The CDR3 covers 16 residues. The CDR3 nucleotides read TGCGCCAGCAGCCAGGGCAGGGGCTCTGGGGCCAACGTCCTGACTTTC. This sequence encodes CASSQGRGSGANVLTF.

This clone occurred a few times. The rearrangement uses TRBV5-4 and TRBJ2-5, with D maybe TRBD1 (6 bases). Between the trimmed V and J ends, which lost 4 bases and 4 bases, there was a span of 14 bases. The length of the CDR3 is 14 residues. Germline V gene data show CDR1 as SGHNT and CDR2 as YYREEE (reference sequence). Here the CDR3 reads CASSEPGQRETQYF. In nucleotides, the CDR3 is TGTGCCAGCAGCGAACCGGGACAACGAGAGACCCAGTACTTC.

This clone showed up just a few times. Written as DNA, the CDR3 is TGTGCCAGTAGTATTTCTCAGGAGGGGATTCCTTGGTACTTC. Translated: CASSISQEGIPWYF. The chain recombines TRBV19 with TRBJ2-4; the D gene is possibly TRBD2 (6 bases). Germline CDR1 LNHDA, CDR2 SQIVND (reference sequence). The CDR3 length is 14 residues. V was clipped by 3 bases and J by 15 bases, with 21 bases between them.

This clone has just a few counts. The chain employs TRBV6-1 and TRBJ1-3, with TRBD1 matching over 9 bases. Trimming took 5 bases from V and 2 from J; bases not matched to a gene: 1. Germline assignment: CDR1 MNHNS and CDR2 SASEGT. The CDR3 is 14 residues long. The CDR3 sequence: CASSRQGAGNTIYF. Here the CDR3 DNA reads TGTGCCAGCAGTCGACAGGGGGCTGGAAACACCATATATTTT.

This clone was seen a handful of times. The rearrangement uses TRBV4-3 and TRBJ1-1; a weak D match, TRBD1 (5 bases). There are 13 residues in the CDR3. Germline-derived CDR1 and CDR2 are LGHNA and YSLEER. Trimming left V 0 bases short and J 10 bases short, with 12 bases between. The CDR3 region is CASSQDRRDAAFF. CDR3 DNA: TGCGCCAGCAGCCAAGATAGGAGGGACGCAGCTTTCTTT.

This clone turned up a few times. This sequence joins TRBV12-5 and TRBJ1-6; 8 bases line up with TRBD1. The length of the CDR3 is 15 residues. J gave up 10 bases and V 1 base, and 6 bases lay outside the gene matches. The V gene's germline CDR1 is LGHNT and CDR2 FRNRAP. The CDR3 DNA sequence: TGTGCTAGTGGTTTGGGAGCAGGGGGCGGATCACCCCTCCACTTT. Amino acid sequence: CASGLGAGGGSPLHF.

V gene TRBV10-3 combines with J gene TRBJ1-3, with D possibly being TRBD1 (6 bases). The CDR3 has 17 residues. Germline lookup yields CDR1 ENHRY and CDR2 SYGVKD. Trimming removed 4 bases from V and 0 bases from J, with 16 bases in between. The CDR3 nucleotides are TGTGCCATCAGTGGTAAGGGACATCCCAGCTCTGGAAACACCATATATTTT. This translates into CAISGKGHPSSGNTIYF.

Remarks on this clone: This sample includes further DNA sequences coding for the same CDR3. The genes are TRBV2 and TRBJ1-5; D is perhaps TRBD1 (6 bases). This CDR3 contains 15 residues. From germline, CDR1 is SNHLY and CDR2 FYNNEI. Trimming took 6 bases from V and 3 from J, leaving 15 bases between them. The CDR3 DNA reads as TGTGCCAGCAGATACCAGGGGTCACCCAATCAGCCCCAGCATTTT. Translation: CASRYQGSPNQPQHF.

This CDR3 reads CASSGGEGQPQHF. CDR3 in DNA: TGTGCCAGCAGCGGGGGGGAAGGACAGCCCCAGCATTTT. The chain combines TRBV7-9 with TRBJ1-5, with D perhaps matching TRBD1 (5 bases). Germline CDR1 and CDR2: SEHNR and FQNEAQ (reference sequence). Trimming pared 5 bases from V and 7 bases from J, leaving 12 bases between. There are 13 residues in the CDR3.

This sequence joins TRBV2 and TRBJ2-5, with TRBD2 identical over 9 bases. Near its end, the DNA agrees better with TRBJ2-7, so the J call may be wrong. The germline V gene encodes CDR1 SNHLY and CDR2 FYNNEI. CDR3 length: 14 residues. This chain's CDR3 is CATLAGATGYEQYF. The CDR3 coding sequence is TGTGCCACCTTAGCGGGAGCAACCGGTTACGAGCAGTACTTC.

The chain recombines TRBV29-1 with TRBJ2-3; 10 positions match TRBD2. The CDR3 covers 13 residues. CDR1 and CDR2 (germline): SQVTM, ANQGSEA. The ends lost 8 bases at V and 4 bases at J; junction bases unmatched: 6. The CDR3 coding sequence is TGCAGCCAGACACTAGCGGGGTCAGATACGCAGTATTTT. Residues: CSQTLAGSDTQYF.

The sample holds a few counts of this clone. The V and J genes are TRBV30 and TRBJ1-3; D ambiguous. Germline V CDR1 and CDR2: GTSNPN, SVGIG (reference sequence). This CDR3 is built from 14 residues. V lost 0 bases to trimming and J lost 2 bases, with 8 bases between them. In nucleotides, the CDR3 is TGTGCCTGGAGTGTACAAAAACCTGGAAACACCATATATTTT. As protein: CAWSVQKPGNTIYF.

The genes are TRBV2 and TRBJ1-3; weak D call: TRBD1 (5 bases). The length of the CDR3 is 15 residues. Trimming cost V 2 bases and J 6 bases, with 14 bases left between them. Germline lookup yields CDR1 SNHLY and CDR2 FYNNEI. Here the CDR3 reads CASSEPSRDTNTIYF. CDR3 in DNA: TGTGCCAGCAGTGAACCCTCCAGGGATACAAACACCATATATTTT.

The chain carries TRBV5-4 and TRBJ2-2; perhaps TRBD2 as D (5 bases). The CDR3 contains 16 residues. V gave up 1 base and J gave up 0 bases, with 10 bases separating them. Germline V lookup: CDR1 SGHNT, CDR2 YYREEE (reference sequence). CDR3: CASSLRLEANTGELFF. For the CDR3, the DNA is TGTGCCAGCAGCTTGAGGCTGGAGGCGAACACCGGGGAGCTGTTTTTT. The complete variable domain, with remaining parts taken from reference TRBV5-4 and TRBJ2-2, reads ETGVTQSPTHLIKTRGQQVTLRCSSQSGHNTVSWYQQALGQGPQFIFQYYREEENGRGNFPPRFSGLQFPNYSSELNVNALELDDSALYLCASSLRLEANTGELFFGEGSRLTVL.

The chain recombines TRBV28 with TRBJ1-2; D is possibly TRBD1 (5 bases). CDR1 and CDR2 from the germline V gene are MDHEN and SYDVKM. The ends were cut back, 8 bases at V and 5 bases at J, with 15 bases in the middle. This CDR3 region has 13 residues. Here the CDR3 reads CASHPPGLYGYTF. CDR3 DNA sequence: TGTGCCAGCCACCCCCCAGGGTTGTATGGCTACACCTTC.

This chain connects TRBV7-2 to TRBJ2-7, with 9 bases lining up with TRBD2. The CDR3 is 15 residues long. The V and J ends lost 1 base and 2 bases, in that order; junction bases with no gene match: 3. Germline values: CDR1 SGHTA, CDR2 FQGNSA. The CDR3 bases are TGTGCCAGCAGCTTAGGTAGCGGGAGCCCCTACGAGCAGTACTTC. This sequence encodes CASSLGSGSPYEQYF.

About this clone: Other DNA sequences in the same sample also yield this CDR3. The chain employs TRBV9 and TRBJ2-7; tentatively, D is TRBD2 (6 bases). V was clipped by 0 bases and J by 1 base, with 8 bases between them. The V gene's germline CDR1 is SGDLS and CDR2 YYNGEE. The CDR3 has 14 amino acids. CDR3 in DNA: TGTGCCAGCAGCGTAGGTAGCGGTTCCTACGAGCAGTACTTC. Its protein is CASSVGSGSYEQYF.

V and J are TRBV15 and TRBJ2-3, with D possibly matching TRBD1 (5 bases). This CDR3 is built from 15 residues. Looked up from germline, CDR1 is LNHNV and CDR2 is YYDKDF (reference sequence). The V and J ends lost 0 bases and 4 bases respectively, with 11 bases between them. The CDR3 reads CATSRDRGWADTQYF. CDR3 nucleotide sequence: TGTGCCACCAGCAGAGATAGGGGTTGGGCAGATACGCAGTATTTT.

The rearrangement uses TRBV5-1 and TRBJ2-7; tentatively, D is TRBD2 (7 bases). Trimming pared 1 base from V and 3 bases from J, leaving 20 bases between. Per germline, CDR1 SGHRS and CDR2 YFSETQ. The CDR3 loop spans 17 amino acids. CDR3 DNA sequence: TGCGCCAGCAGCTTGATTTGGAGGGGGGGGAGTTACTACGAGCAGTACTTC. This translates into CASSLIWRGGSYYEQYF.

This clone occurred a few times. V usage is TRBV7-6 and J usage is TRBJ2-7; possibly TRBD2 for D (6 bases). Per the germline V gene, CDR1 is SGHVS and CDR2 is FNYEAQ. With 4 bases removed from V and 12 bases from J, the gap between germline ends came to 19 bases. The CDR3 is 13 amino acids. Here the CDR3 DNA reads TGTGCCAGCAGCTCCACCCGGACTAACGATATGTACTTC. It is translated as CASSSTRTNDMYF.

There are a few counts of this clone. The V call is TRBV6-1, the J call TRBJ2-7; D remains ambiguous. CDR1 and CDR2 from the germline V gene are MNHNS and SASEGT. Trimming left V 6 bases short and J 4 bases short, with 10 bases between. The CDR3 runs to 12 residues. The CDR3 bases are TGTGCCAGCAGCGCACCCCAGTACGAGCAGTACTTC. Amino acid sequence: CASSAPQYEQYF.